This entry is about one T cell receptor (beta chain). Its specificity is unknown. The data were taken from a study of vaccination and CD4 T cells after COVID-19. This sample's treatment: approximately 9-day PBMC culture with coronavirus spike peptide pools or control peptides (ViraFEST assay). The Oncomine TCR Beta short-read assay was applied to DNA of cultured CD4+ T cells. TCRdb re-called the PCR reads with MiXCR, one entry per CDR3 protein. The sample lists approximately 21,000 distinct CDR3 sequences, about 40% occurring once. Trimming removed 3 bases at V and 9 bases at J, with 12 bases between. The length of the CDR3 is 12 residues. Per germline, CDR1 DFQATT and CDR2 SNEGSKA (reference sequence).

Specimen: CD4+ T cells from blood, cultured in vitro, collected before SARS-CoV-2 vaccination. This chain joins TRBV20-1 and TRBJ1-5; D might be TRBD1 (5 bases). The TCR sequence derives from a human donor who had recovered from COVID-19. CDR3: CSASSRVGPQHF. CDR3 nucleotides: TGCAGTGCTAGTAGCAGGGTCGGGCCCCAGCATTTT.